These T cell receptor beta chains were read from a single sample in a study of blood T cell repertoires in COVID-19. Profiled with immunoSEQ multiplex PCR; TCRdb holds only in-frame clones, not every one. Found here are over 400,000 clones, over 75% of them singletons; the top ten hold 3% to 4%. The sequenced sample was peripheral blood. The receptors here all came from a human donor in a cohort sampled during active COVID-19. Each CDR3 is given with its conserved first and last residue. The D gene is left open where the match is weak. Only part of the rows carry a size: once, few, many, or a class if the clone is expanded.

d_call j_call v_call clone_size cdr3_nt cdr3_aa
- TRBJ1-1 TRBV24-1 - TGTGCCACCAGTGATCCAGGGTCTGAAGCTTTCTTT CATSDPGSEAFF
- TRBJ2-5 TRBV20-1 - TGCAGTGCTGCCGAGCCGGAGACCCAGTACTTC CSAAEPETQYF
TRBD2 TRBJ2-3 TRBV10-2 - TGCGCCAGCAGTGAGAGGACTAGCGGGAGGTTCACAGATACGCAGTATTTT CASSERTSGRFTDTQYF
- TRBJ1-4 TRBV28 - TGTGCCAGCAGTTTTCCCGGTAATAATGAAAAACTGTTTTTT CASSFPGNNEKLFF
TRBD1 TRBJ2-3 TRBV11-3 - TGTGCCAGCAGCTCCCTCGCAGGGGGAGATACGCAGTATTTT CASSSLAGGDTQYF
TRBD1 TRBJ2-7 TRBV7-2 - TGTGCCAGCAGCTTCGCGGCCGGGACAGCTTCCTACGAGCAGTACTTC CASSFAAGTASYEQYF
TRBD2 TRBJ2-3 TRBV10-2 - TGCGCCAGCAGTAGCGGGGGACGCACAGATACGCAGTATTTT CASSSGGRTDTQYF
- TRBJ1-6 TRBV5-6 - TGTGCCAGCAGCCTGGTTCGGTGGAATTCACCCCTCCACTTT CASSLVRWNSPLHF
- TRBJ1-2 TRBV19 - TGTGCCAGTAGTATCAAGTCAGGATCCTATGGCTACACCTTC CASSIKSGSYGYTF
- TRBJ2-1 TRBV14 - TGTGCCAGCAGCCAAGTAGAGGCGTTGTCGAGCTCCTACAATGAGCAGTTCTTC CASSQVEALSSSYNEQFF
TRBD2 TRBJ2-1 TRBV19 - TGTGCCAGCTCTCATCTAGCGGGAGGGTCCTACAATGAGCAGTTCTTC CASSHLAGGSYNEQFF
- TRBJ2-1 TRBV5-1 few TGCGCCAGCAGCTTGCCGGGACAGCCGGGACTAGGAAAAGACAATGAGCAGTTCTTC CASSLPGQPGLGKDNEQFF
- TRBJ1-3 TRBV19 - TGTGCCGGTAGTACCCGAACTTCCAACGCGGGAAACACCATATATTTT CAGSTRTSNAGNTIYF
- TRBJ2-1 TRBV9 - TGTGCCAGCAGCGTAGCAGCGGGCCTCTCCTACAATGAGCAGTTCTTC CASSVAAGLSYNEQFF
TRBD2 TRBJ2-6 TRBV6-4 - TGTGCCAGCAGTAGGACTAGCGGGAGTTCTGGGGCCAACGTCCTGACTTTC CASSRTSGSSGANVLTF
- TRBJ2-1 TRBV30 - TGTGCCTGCGATTTTAGCGGCTCCTACAATGAGCAGTTCTTC CACDFSGSYNEQFF
TRBD1 TRBJ2-2 TRBV7-3 - TGTGCCAGCAGCTCCAACCCCTATGTCACAGGGGTGAATACCGGGGAGCTGTTTTTT CASSSNPYVTGVNTGELFF
TRBD1 TRBJ1-2 TRBV28 - TGTGCCAGCAGCCGGACAGGGAACTATGGCTACACCTTC CASSRTGNYGYTF
- TRBJ2-7 TRBV27 - TGTGCCAGCAGTCCACAGCTGACCTACGAGCAGTACTTC CASSPQLTYEQYF
TRBD2 TRBJ2-1 TRBV3-1/TRBV3-2 once TGTGCCAGCAGCCAGGTTAGCGGGAGGTCCTACAATGAGCAGTTCTTC CASSQVSGRSYNEQFF
TRBD1 TRBJ1-4 TRBV5-1 - TGCGCCAGCCATGGACAGGTCGGTGAAAAACTGTTTTTT CASHGQVGEKLFF
- TRBJ1-4 TRBV3-1/TRBV3-2 - TGTGCCAGCAGCCAAGACCATGGGACTACTGGAAAACTGTTTTTT CASSQDHGTTGKLFF
TRBD2 TRBJ2-5 TRBV7-3 - TGTGCCAGCAGCTTAGGGTACGCGGGAGTTGGTGAGACCCAGTACTTC CASSLGYAGVGETQYF
TRBD2 TRBJ2-7 TRBV11-2 - TGTGCCAGCAGCTCAGGGACTAGCGGGAGGGCCTCGGGAGAGCAGTACTTC CASSSGTSGRASGEQYF
- TRBJ1-2 TRBV9 once TGTGCCAGCAGCGTAGCCGGGGTTAGCTATGGCTACACCTTC CASSVAGVSYGYTF
- TRBJ1-1 TRBV12-5 - TGTGCTAGTGGTCCCTCCTTTGACACTGAAGCTTTCTTT CASGPSFDTEAFF
TRBD2 TRBJ2-1 TRBV19 - TGTGCCAGTAGTTCTGGGACTAGCGGCTCCTACAATGAGCAGTTCTTC CASSSGTSGSYNEQFF
- TRBJ1-2 TRBV6-6 - TGTGCCAGCAGTTCCGGTGGACAGAGCAATGGCTACACCTTC CASSSGGQSNGYTF
- TRBJ2-4 TRBV6-2/TRBV6-3 - TGTGCCAGCAGTCCCGGGGAGGAGAGAGCCAAAAACATTCAGTACTTC CASSPGEERAKNIQYF
TRBD1 TRBJ2-6 TRBV19 - TGTGCCAGTAGTAAGACAGGGGACGTCGGGGCCAACGTCCTGACTTTC CASSKTGDVGANVLTF
- TRBJ1-2 TRBV2 - TGTGCCAGCCGAAGGGACATCTCTAACTATGGCTACACCTTC CASRRDISNYGYTF
- TRBJ2-3 TRBV19 - TGTGCCAGTAGTATAGATGTTTTCTCCCCTCCGTTGTTGACACCCAGGACAGATACGCAGTATTTT CASSIDVFSPPLLTPRTDTQYF
TRBD2 TRBJ2-1 TRBV29-1 - TGCAGCGGGCTAGCGGGCTCCTACAATGAGCAGTTCTTC CSGLAGSYNEQFF
- TRBJ1-1 TRBV7-9 - TGTGCCAGCAGCTTTCGCCAGGGCGGAACTGAAGCTTTCTTT CASSFRQGGTEAFF
TRBD1 TRBJ2-7 TRBV25-1 - TGTGCCAGCAGTGAATACCGGACAGGGGAGAACGAGCAGTACTTC CASSEYRTGENEQYF
- TRBJ1-5 TRBV11-2 - TGTGCCAGCAGCTTAGCGCAGATATATAGCAATCAGCCCCAGCATTTT CASSLAQIYSNQPQHF
TRBD1 TRBJ1-5 TRBV2 - TGTGCCAGCGGGGACAGAGTAAATAGCAATCAGCCCCAGCATTTT CASGDRVNSNQPQHF
- TRBJ1-6 TRBV27 - TGTGCCAGCAGTTTAAGACCGGGCCTGGGAGCCCTCCACTTT CASSLRPGLGALHF
- TRBJ1-3 TRBV5-6 - TGTGCCAGCAGCTTCCTGGAGGGTGGAAACACCATATATTTT CASSFLEGGNTIYF
TRBD1 TRBJ1-1 TRBV18 - TGTGCCAGCTCACCTATCCAGGGGGCTGGCACTGAAGCTTTCTTT CASSPIQGAGTEAFF
- TRBJ1-5 TRBV19 - TGTGCCAGTAAAGGGGGGGGCGAGGTTAAGCCCCAGCATTTT CASKGGGEVKPQHF
TRBD1 TRBJ1-1 TRBV12-3/TRBV12-4 - TGTGCCAGCAGCTTCCGGGACAGGGGAGAAGCTTTCTTT CASSFRDRGEAFF
- TRBJ2-2 TRBV14 - TGTGCCAGCAGCCAAGATTTAACAATTTACACCGGGGAGCTGTTTTTT CASSQDLTIYTGELFF
- TRBJ2-2 TRBV5-1 - TGCGCCAGCGGTCATGGGAGTACCGGGGAGCTGTTTTTT CASGHGSTGELFF
TRBD2 TRBJ2-4 TRBV19 - TGTGCCAGTAGTGCTAGCGGGAGGGCGGGGGCCAAAAACATTCAGTACTTC CASSASGRAGAKNIQYF
TRBD1 TRBJ2-7 TRBV25-1 - TGTGCCAGCAGTGATCAAGGGGGCACCTACGAGCAGTACTTC CASSDQGGTYEQYF
- TRBJ1-5 TRBV30 - TGTGCCTGGAGTGTAGCAGGGTTTGGCCAGCCCCAGCATTTT CAWSVAGFGQPQHF
TRBD2 TRBJ2-1 TRBV9 - TGTGCCAGCAACTCCGGGACTAGCGGGAGGGGGGGGCACAATGAGCAGTTCTTC CASNSGTSGRGGHNEQFF
TRBD1 TRBJ1-5 TRBV30 - TGTGCCTGGAGTGCCGGGACAGGGGAGGGACAGCCCCAGCATTTT CAWSAGTGEGQPQHF
- TRBJ2-5 TRBV24-1 - TGTGCCACCAGTGACAGGGAGACCCAGTACTTC CATSDRETQYF
- TRBJ1-5 TRBV19 - TGTGCCAGTAGTCGGGAGAGGGCGGGGGCGGACAATCAGCCCCAGCATTTT CASSRERAGADNQPQHF